Listed here is a single T cell receptor (beta chain). Per the original data handling: Reference gene primer amplification gave nucleated cell count estimates. Profiled with immunoSEQ multiplex PCR; TCRdb holds only in-frame clones, not every one. The V and J calls and clone size are taken from that table; D and trimming were inferred from the DNA. The sample holds nearly 60,000 clones, over 65% seen once. These data are taken from a study of blood T cell repertoires in COVID-19. Background on the study: Researchers got acute and convalescent COVID-19 samples from the United States, Italy and Spain. The cDNA or gDNA used as material had been derived from T cells, B-cell-depleted T cells, or PBMCs.

The specimen was peripheral blood. The clonotype originates from a man aged 40-50 years with active COVID-19.

This chain's CDR3 is CASSSQGYNTF. The CDR3 DNA follows: TGTGCCAGCAGTTCACAGGGTTACAACACCTTC. This chain connects TRBV28 to TRBJ1-2, with TRBD1 as a possible D gene (6 bases). V lost 4 bases, J lost 12 bases, and 12 bases lay in between. Germline V lookup: CDR1 MDHEN, CDR2 SYDVKM. The CDR3 covers 11 residues.